Listed below are T cell receptor beta chains from one sample, sequenced in a study of blood T cell repertoires in COVID-19. Some clones are missing from TCRdb's copy, which holds only in-frame ones; the method was immunoSEQ multiplex PCR. The table includes 270,000 or so clones, 85% to 90% detected once. Material: peripheral blood. The receptors were sampled from a woman in her twenties or thirties with COVID-19, enrolled during active disease. CDR3s include the opening cysteine and the closing phenylalanine or tryptophan. The order of the fields is V gene, J gene, clone size, D gene, CDR3 DNA, CDR3 protein. A D gene is named only where the DNA matches it firmly. Size is omitted from some rows. Given values are once, few, many or a class for expanded clones.

V: TRBV6-1
J: TRBJ2-5
size: once
D: NA
DNA: TGTGCCAGCAGTGAAATAGGAGCTAGCAGAGATTACCGAAAGACCCAGTACTTC
CDR3: CASSEIGASRDYRKTQYF

V: TRBV6-2/TRBV6-3
J: TRBJ1-2
size: NA
D: NA
DNA: TGTGCCAGCAGTTCCTACAGGGAAACTAACTATGGCTACACCTTC
CDR3: CASSSYRETNYGYTF

V: TRBV6-6
J: TRBJ1-4
size: NA
D: NA
DNA: TGTGCCAGCAGTCAAACAGGGTTGGGCGGCGCAACTAATGAAAAACTGTTTTTT
CDR3: CASSQTGLGGATNEKLFF

V: TRBV30
J: TRBJ2-5
size: NA
D: TRBD2
DNA: TGTGCCTGGAGTGGGACTAGCGGGATGTCCAGGGACTTC
CDR3: CAWSGTSGMSRDF

V: TRBV7-9
J: TRBJ2-7
size: NA
D: NA
DNA: TGTGCCAGCAGCTTACCGGGAACCTACGAGCAGTACTTC
CDR3: CASSLPGTYEQYF

V: TRBV24-1
J: TRBJ2-2
size: NA
D: NA
DNA: TGTGCCACCTCCTCGGACAGAACAAACACCGGGGAGCTGTTTTTT
CDR3: CATSSDRTNTGELFF

V: TRBV6-5
J: TRBJ1-1
size: few
D: TRBD1
DNA: TGTGCCAGCAGTCCGCGACAGGGAGGTGGAGAAGCTTTCTTT
CDR3: CASSPRQGGGEAFF

V: TRBV24-1
J: TRBJ2-7
size: NA
D: NA
DNA: TGTGCCACCAGTGATGTACCTCGGACAGCTTACGAGCAGTACTTC
CDR3: CATSDVPRTAYEQYF

V: TRBV19
J: TRBJ1-1
size: NA
D: TRBD1
DNA: TGTGCCAGTAGTATAAGGGGGCAGGGGAACACTGAAGCTTTCTTT
CDR3: CASSIRGQGNTEAFF

V: TRBV27
J: TRBJ2-1
size: NA
D: NA
DNA: TGTGCCAGCGGGCCCTCTAATGAGCAGTTCTTC
CDR3: CASGPSNEQFF

V: TRBV2
J: TRBJ2-7
size: few
D: TRBD1
DNA: TGTGCCAGCCTCAGCGGGACAGGGTCGGATGAGCAGTACTTC
CDR3: CASLSGTGSDEQYF

V: TRBV15
J: TRBJ2-7
size: NA
D: TRBD2
DNA: TGTGCCACCAGCAGAGAAGGCCTAGCGGGCTCCTACGAGCAGTACTTC
CDR3: CATSREGLAGSYEQYF

V: TRBV27
J: TRBJ1-1
size: NA
D: NA
DNA: TGTGCCAGCAGTTTCGGGACTGGCTTAGGGGCTTTCTTT
CDR3: CASSFGTGLGAFF

V: TRBV2
J: TRBJ1-1
size: NA
D: NA
DNA: TGTGCCAGCAGTGGAAACGGAGCTTTCTTT
CDR3: CASSGNGAFF

V: TRBV30
J: TRBJ2-3
size: once
D: TRBD2
DNA: TGTGCCTGGAGTAGTATGCGGGGGGGCCGGGGAGATACGCAGTATTTT
CDR3: CAWSSMRGGRGDTQYF

V: TRBV29-1
J: TRBJ2-2
size: NA
D: TRBD1
DNA: TGCAGCGTTCAGGACAGGAAAAACACCGGGGAGCTGTTTTTT
CDR3: CSVQDRKNTGELFF

V: TRBV3-1/TRBV3-2
J: TRBJ2-3
size: NA
D: TRBD2
DNA: TGTGCCAGCAGTCCTAGCGGGGGGAGGACAGATACGCAGTATTTT
CDR3: CASSPSGGRTDTQYF

V: TRBV18
J: TRBJ2-5
size: NA
D: NA
DNA: TGTGCCAGCTCGTTAATGGGGAGTCCCCAGGAGACCCAGTACTTC
CDR3: CASSLMGSPQETQYF

V: TRBV27
J: TRBJ1-2
size: NA
D: TRBD1
DNA: TGTGCCAGCAGTTTATCCACCGGACAGGGAGCTAACTATGGCTACACCTTC
CDR3: CASSLSTGQGANYGYTF

V: TRBV6-6
J: TRBJ1-5
size: few
D: NA
DNA: TGTGCCTCACGTATAGCGGGCCGTCAGCCCCAGCATTTT
CDR3: CASRIAGRQPQHF